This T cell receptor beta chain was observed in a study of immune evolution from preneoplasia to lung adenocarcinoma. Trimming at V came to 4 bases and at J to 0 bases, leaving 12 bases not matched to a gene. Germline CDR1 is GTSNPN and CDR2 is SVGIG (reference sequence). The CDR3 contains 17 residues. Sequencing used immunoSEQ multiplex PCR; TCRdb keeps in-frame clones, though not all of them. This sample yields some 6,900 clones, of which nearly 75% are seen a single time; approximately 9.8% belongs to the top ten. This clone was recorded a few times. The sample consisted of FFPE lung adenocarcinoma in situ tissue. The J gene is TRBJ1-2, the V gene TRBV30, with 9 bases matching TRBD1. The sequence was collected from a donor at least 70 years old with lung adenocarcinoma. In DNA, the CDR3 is TGTGCCTGGACCCTTCAATGGGGACAGGGAGCTAACTATGGCTACACCTTC. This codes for CAWTLQWGQGANYGYTF.